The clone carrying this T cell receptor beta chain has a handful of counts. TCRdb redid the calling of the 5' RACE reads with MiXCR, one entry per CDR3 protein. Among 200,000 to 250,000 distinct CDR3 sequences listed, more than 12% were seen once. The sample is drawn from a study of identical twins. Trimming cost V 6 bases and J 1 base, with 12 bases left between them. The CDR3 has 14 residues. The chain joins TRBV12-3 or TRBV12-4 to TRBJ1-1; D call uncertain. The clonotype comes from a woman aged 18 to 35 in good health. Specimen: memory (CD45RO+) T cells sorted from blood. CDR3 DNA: TGTGCCAGCAGCCGCTTGACATCGAACACTGAAGCTTTCTTT. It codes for CASSRLTSNTEAFF.